This entry features one TCR beta chain sequence. Its antigen is as yet unknown. The study sequenced cultured CD4+ T cell DNA using the Oncomine TCR Beta short-read assay. Genomic DNA from cultured CD4+ T cells was extracted. Via MiXCR, TCRdb re-called the PCR reads, giving one row per CDR3 protein. The table lists roughly 20,000 distinct CDR3 sequences, just over 60% of them singletons. This CDR3 contains 12 residues. Per germline, CDR1 SNHLY and CDR2 FYNNEI. V dropped 7 bases and J dropped 3 bases, with 9 bases sitting between them. Specified treatment: roughly ten-day PBMC culture with coronavirus spike peptide pools or control peptides (ViraFEST assay). ViraFEST enlarged antigen-specific T cell populations with peptide pools and afterwards sequenced TCRs. The sample comes from a study of vaccination and CD4 T cells after COVID-19. Across the whole study: Across the group, participants received two doses of either BNT162b2 or mRNA-1273 vaccine.

The gene calls are TRBV2 and TRBJ1-2; D gene ambiguous. Sequencing was done on a sample of CD4+ T cells from blood, cultured in vitro. This receptor was taken from a human donor who had recovered from COVID-19. CDR3 loop: CASTLEDYGYTF. The DNA of the CDR3 is TGTGCCAGCACCTTGGAAGACTATGGCTACACCTTC.